The T cell receptor (beta chain) described here comes from a study of vaccination and CD4 T cells after COVID-19. Study as a whole: Convalescent donors: six male, four female; seven Caucasian, two Asian, one multiracial, two Hispanic. Post-COVID sampling occurred a median approximately 99 days after diagnosis (range 35 to 161).

This CDR3 contains 15 residues. In germline, CDR1 is DFQATT, CDR2 SNEGSKA (reference sequence). V was shortened by 2 bases and J by 3 bases, with 14 bases between the two germline ends. This sample's treatment: approximately 9-day PBMC culture with coronavirus spike peptide pools or control peptides (ViraFEST assay). An Oncomine TCR Beta short-read assay was used to sequence the DNA from cultured CD4+ T cells. One entry per CDR3 protein, called by TCRdb with MiXCR from the PCR reads. Among 16,000 or so distinct CDR3 sequences listed, around two fifths were seen once. A few counts support this clonotype. Its antigen is undetermined.

The input for sequencing was CD4+ T cells from blood, cultured in vitro, taken after SARS-CoV-2 vaccination. The chain uses TRBV20-1 and TRBJ2-1; the D call may be TRBD1 or TRBD2 (5 bases each). The origin of this receptor is a human donor who had recovered from COVID-19. Here the CDR3 DNA reads TGCAGTGCTAGAACCCTGGGACCGATCTACAATGAGCAGTTCTTC. This translates into CSARTLGPIYNEQFF.